This T cell receptor beta chain was profiled in a study of T cell repertoires in cytomegalovirus infection. Study details: Based on public TCR beta signatures, there were indications of CMV infection and of a matching HLA type.

Study observations and caveats: The ex vivo response showed dominance by HLA-C-restricted CMV-specific TCR beta clonotypes. Identification of carriers of CMV plus the relevant HLA was performed using cumulative public TCR beta family frequency.

Ten or more counts support this clonotype. Its antigen is unidentified. Trimming removed 5 bases from V and 4 bases from J, with 9 bases in between. This CDR3 is built from 12 residues. Germline V gene data show CDR1 as SEHNR and CDR2 as FQNEAQ (reference sequence). Via MiXCR, TCRdb re-called the reads, giving one row per CDR3 protein. The data show roughly 500,000 distinct CDR3 sequences, with approximately 15% seen just once and roughly a quarter held by the top ten. The chain recombines TRBV7-9 with TRBJ2-7; weak D call: TRBD1 (6 bases). The TCR comes from a human donor in good health (CMV status not recorded). Some clones in this sample may be carry-over from other donors' samples. Sequenced sample: CD8+ T cells from PBMCs. The CDR3: CASSLGQYEQYF. CDR3 DNA: TGTGCCAGCAGCCTAGGACAGTACGAGCAGTACTTC.